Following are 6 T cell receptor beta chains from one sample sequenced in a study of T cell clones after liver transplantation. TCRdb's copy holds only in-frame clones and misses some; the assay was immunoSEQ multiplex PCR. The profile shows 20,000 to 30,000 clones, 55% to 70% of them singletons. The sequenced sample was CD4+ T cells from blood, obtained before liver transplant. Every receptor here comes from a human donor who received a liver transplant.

The CDR3 reads CASRDRFSGNTIYF. The CDR3 nucleotides are TGTGCCAGCAGGGACAGATTCTCTGGAAACACCATATATTTT. V gene TRBV6-1 combines with J gene TRBJ1-3; perhaps TRBD1 as D (6 bases). Germline V CDR1 and CDR2: MNHNS, SASEGT. This CDR3 comprises 14 residues. V dropped 6 bases and J dropped 0 bases, with 9 bases sitting between them.

In DNA form, the CDR3 reads TGTGCCAGCAGCTCAGTCCTAGTTGGTGGGACTGAAGCTTTCTTT. It is translated as CASSSVLVGGTEAFF. V gene TRBV28 combines with J gene TRBJ1-1; unclear D gene. This CDR3 is 15 amino acids long. V was cut by 6 bases and J by 5 bases, with 19 bases left in between. Germline V gene data show CDR1 as MDHEN and CDR2 as SYDVKM.

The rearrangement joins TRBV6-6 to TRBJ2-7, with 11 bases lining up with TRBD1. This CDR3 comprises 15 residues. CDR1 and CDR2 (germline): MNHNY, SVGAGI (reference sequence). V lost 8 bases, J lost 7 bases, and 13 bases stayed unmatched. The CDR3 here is CASSGVGQGAREQYF. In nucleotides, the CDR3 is TGTGCCAGCTCCGGTGTAGGACAGGGGGCGCGGGAGCAGTACTTC.

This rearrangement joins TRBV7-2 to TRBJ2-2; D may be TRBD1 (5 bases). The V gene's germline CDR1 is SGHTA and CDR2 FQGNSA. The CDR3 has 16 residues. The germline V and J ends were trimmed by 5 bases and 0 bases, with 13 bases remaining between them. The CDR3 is CASSRHQTANTGELFF. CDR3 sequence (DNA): TGTGCCAGCAGCCGTCACCAGACAGCGAACACCGGGGAGCTGTTTTTT. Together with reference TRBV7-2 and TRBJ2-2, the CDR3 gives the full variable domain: GAGVSQSPSNKVTEKGKDVELRCDPISGHTALYWYRQSLGQGLEFLIYFQGNSAPDKSGLPSDRFSAERTGGSVSTLTIQRTQQEDSAVYLCASSRHQTANTGELFFGEGSRLTVL.

CDR3 nucleotides: TGTGCCAGTAGTCCTGGGTACAATCAGCCCCAGCATTTT. Translating gives CASSPGYNQPQHF. The chain has TRBV19 and TRBJ1-5; D is uncertain. Looked up from germline, CDR1 is LNHDA and CDR2 is SQIVND (reference sequence). The CDR3 consists of 13 residues. Trimming shortened V by 5 bases and J by 3 bases, and 8 bases separated the two germline ends.

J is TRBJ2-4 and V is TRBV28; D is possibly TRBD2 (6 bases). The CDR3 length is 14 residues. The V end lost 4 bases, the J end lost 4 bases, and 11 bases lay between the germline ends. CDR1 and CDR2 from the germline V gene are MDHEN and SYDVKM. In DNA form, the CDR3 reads TGTGCCAGCAGTTCCGCTGGGGGGAAAAACATTCAGTACTTC. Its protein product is CASSSAGGKNIQYF.